The 2 T cell receptor beta chains below all came from one sample that was sequenced in a study of blood T cells in healthy people across ages. Together with a sample-barcoded 5' primer, a J-beta primer mix was included in a second PCR lasting roughly 7 to 11 cycles. Using its own MiXCR run on the 5' RACE reads, TCRdb lists one record per CDR3 protein. Among 730,000 or so distinct CDR3 sequences listed, roughly 43% were seen once. The sequenced sample consisted of blood. These receptor sequences come from a man at least 80 years old in good health.

This clonotype was counted only a few times. V and J are TRBV4-3 and TRBJ2-6; no clear D. The CDR3 length is 16 residues. Trimming pared 1 base from V and 1 base from J, leaving 8 bases between. Per germline, CDR1 LGHNA and CDR2 YSLEER. DNA for the CDR3: TGCGCCAGCAGCCAAGGTCAGGCTTCTGGGGCCAACGTCCTGACTTTC. This translates into CASSQGQASGANVLTF.

This clonotype appeared many times. One junction end disagrees with the germline gene, perhaps due to a read error. V gene TRBV5-1 combines with J gene TRBJ2-6; the D call may be TRBD1 or TRBD2 (5 bases each). CDR3 length: 15 amino acids. The germline gives CDR1 SGHRS, CDR2 YFSETQ. The CDR3 here is CASSLGTSGANVLTF. The CDR3 region has the DNA TGTGCCAGCAGCTTAGGGACCTCTGGGGCCAACGTCCTGACTTTC.